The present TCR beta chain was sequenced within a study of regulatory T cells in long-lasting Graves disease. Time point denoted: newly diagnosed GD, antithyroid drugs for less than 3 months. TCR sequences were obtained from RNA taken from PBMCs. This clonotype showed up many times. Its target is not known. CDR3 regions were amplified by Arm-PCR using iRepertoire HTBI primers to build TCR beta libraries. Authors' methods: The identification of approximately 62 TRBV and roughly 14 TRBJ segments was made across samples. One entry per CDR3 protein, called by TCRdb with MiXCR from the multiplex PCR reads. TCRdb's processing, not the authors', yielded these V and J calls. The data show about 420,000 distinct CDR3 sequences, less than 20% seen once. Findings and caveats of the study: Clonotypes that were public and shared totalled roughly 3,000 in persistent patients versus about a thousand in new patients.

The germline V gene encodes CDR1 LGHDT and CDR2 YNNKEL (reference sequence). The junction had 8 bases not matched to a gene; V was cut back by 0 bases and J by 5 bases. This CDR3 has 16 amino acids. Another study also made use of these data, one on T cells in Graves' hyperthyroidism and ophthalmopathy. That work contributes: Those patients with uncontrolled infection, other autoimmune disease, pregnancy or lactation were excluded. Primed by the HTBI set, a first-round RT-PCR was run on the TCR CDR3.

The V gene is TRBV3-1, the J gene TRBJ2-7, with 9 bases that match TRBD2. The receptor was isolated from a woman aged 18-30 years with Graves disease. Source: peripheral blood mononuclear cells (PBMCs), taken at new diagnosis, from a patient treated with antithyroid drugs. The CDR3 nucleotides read TGTGCCAGCAGCCAAGAAATAGGGCTAGCGGGAAACGAGCAGTACTTC. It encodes CASSQEIGLAGNEQYF.